The 31 T cell receptor beta chains below all came from one sample that was sequenced in a study of Graves' ophthalmopathy and Graves' hyperthyroidism. Investigators amplified TCR beta CDR3 regions from RNA transcripts. First-round RT-PCR employed HTBI primers, with a second-round multiplex PCR after it. TCRdb reprocessed the multiplex PCR reads with MiXCR, giving one entry per CDR3 protein. In the table there are some 1.1 million distinct CDR3 sequences, less than 45% of which are singletons. The specimen sequenced was peripheral blood or thyroid tissue (not recorded which). The receptors were gathered from an adult man with Graves' hyperthyroidism.

The chain has TRBV7-2 and TRBJ2-7; 7 positions agree with TRBD1. V shed 5 bases, J shed 2 bases, and the junction held 12 bases outside the gene matches. Germline V gives CDR1 SGHTA, CDR2 FQGNSA. This CDR3 has 16 amino acids. The CDR3 here is CASSPSEGATAYEQYF. CDR3 nucleotides: TGTGCCAGCAGCCCTAGTGAGGGGGCGACCGCCTACGAGCAGTACTTC.

Note on this clonotype: A much more abundant neighbour one base away suggests this may be a read error. This chain joins TRBV2 and TRBJ2-5; weak D call: TRBD2 (5 bases). V lost 7 bases and J lost 3, with 15 bases in between. This CDR3 has 14 amino acids. The germline V gene has CDR1 SNHLY and CDR2 FYNNEI. The CDR3 loop reads CASTVGRGEETQYF. The CDR3 DNA sequence: TGTGCCAGCACGGTAGGACGGGGTGAAGAGACCCAGTACTTC.

This clonotype came up many times. The chain is built from TRBV7-9 and TRBJ1-5, with D possibly TRBD1 on 6 matching bases. The CDR3 runs to 14 residues. Germline V CDR1 and CDR2: SEHNR, FQNEAQ (reference sequence). V gave up 5 bases and J gave up 5 bases, with 13 bases separating them. CDR3 coding DNA: TGTGCCAGCAGCAGGGGAGGGGGACATCAGCCCCAGCATTTT. Protein sequence: CASSRGGGHQPQHF.

This clonotype came up many times. V gene TRBV24-1 combines with J gene TRBJ2-2, with 7 bases fitting TRBD1. The CDR3 runs to 14 residues. V lost 9 bases, J lost 2 bases, and 5 bases stayed unmatched. Germline V gives CDR1 KGHDR, CDR2 SFDVKD. CDR3 bases: TGTGCCACCTCCAGGACAGGAAACACCGGGGAGCTGTTTTTT. The encoded protein is CATSRTGNTGELFF.

The CDR3 DNA sequence: TGTGCCACTAGCCCGGGACAGGGTCAAAATCAGCCCCAGCATTTT. Residues: CATSPGQGQNQPQHF. The chain joins TRBV10-3 to TRBJ1-5; 9 positions agree with TRBD1. Germline V gene data show CDR1 as ENHRY and CDR2 as SYGVKD. The trim removed 10 bases at V and 4 bases at J, leaving 11 bases unmatched. The length of the CDR3 is 15 residues.

This clonotype was counted ten times or more. The chain employs TRBV7-8 and TRBJ2-7; 12 bases map to TRBD1. The ends lost 2 bases at V and 5 bases at J; junction bases unmatched: 7. This CDR3 contains 16 residues. Germline CDR1 reads SGHVS; CDR2 reads FQNEAQ. In nucleotides, the CDR3 is TGTGCCAGCAGCTTAATAGCCGGGACAGGGGGCGACGAGCAGTACTTC. This translates into CASSLIAGTGGDEQYF. Based on the CDR3 plus reference TRBV7-8 and TRBJ2-7, the full variable domain is GAGVSQSPRYKVAKRGQDVALRCDPISGHVSLFWYQQALGQGPEFLTYFQNEAQLDKSGLPSDRFFAERPEGSVSTLKIQRTQQEDSAVYLCASSLIAGTGGDEQYFGPGTRLTVT.

The rearrangement links TRBV10-3 to TRBJ2-2; 11 positions agree with TRBD2. The CDR3 contains 15 residues. Germline V gene sequence: CDR1 ENHRY, CDR2 SYGVKD. V lost 6 bases and J lost 5; bases outside the gene matches: 5. DNA for the CDR3: TGTGCCATCAGCCCGACTAGCGGGGAGACCGGGGAGCTGTTTTTT. Amino acid sequence: CAISPTSGETGELFF.

This clonotype was counted many times. The chain joins TRBV24-1 to TRBJ1-5; D uncertain. V lost 4 bases and J lost 0, with 6 bases in between. The germline V gene encodes CDR1 KGHDR and CDR2 SFDVKD. The CDR3 covers 14 residues. The CDR3: CATSEDASNQPQHF. DNA of the CDR3: TGTGCCACCAGTGAGGACGCTAGCAATCAGCCCCAGCATTTT.

This clonotype came up many times. The rearrangement links TRBV6-5 to TRBJ1-2, with D possibly TRBD1 on 6 matching bases. The CDR3 runs 13 residues. V was pared by 6 bases and J by 6 bases, with 14 bases between. The germline CDR1 and CDR2 sequences are MNHEY and SVGAGI. The CDR3 loop reads CASSKDRRNGYTF. The CDR3 nucleotides read TGTGCCAGCAGCAAAGACAGGAGGAATGGCTACACCTTC.

This clonotype was seen repeatedly, ten times or more. The J gene is TRBJ2-2, the V gene TRBV24-1, with TRBD1 as a possible D gene (6 bases). V was trimmed by 7 bases and J by 6 bases, leaving 11 bases between them. This CDR3 spans 13 amino acids. From germline, CDR1 is KGHDR and CDR2 SFDVKD. The CDR3 region has the DNA TGTGCCACCAGGACAGGTCGGGCCGGGGAGCTGTTTTTT. Protein: CATRTGRAGELFF.

The chain links TRBV4-1 to TRBJ1-3; 9 bases map to TRBD1. The CDR3 contains 14 residues. V dropped 3 bases and J dropped 7; count of bases not matched to a gene: 4. Germline V gives CDR1 MGHRA, CDR2 YSYEKL. CDR3 DNA sequence: TGCGCCAGCAGCCAGGGACAGGGTAAGAACACCATATATTTT. Amino acids: CASSQGQGKNTIYF.

This clonotype was found many times. The J gene is TRBJ2-5, the V gene TRBV9; D might be TRBD2 (6 bases). Trimming pared 4 bases from V and 0 bases from J, leaving 13 bases between. This CDR3 spans 15 amino acids. In germline, CDR1 is SGDLS, CDR2 YYNGEE. In nucleotides, the CDR3 is TGTGCCAGCAGCCTAGGGACTTTAAACCAAGAGACCCAGTACTTC. Translating it yields CASSLGTLNQETQYF.

As concerns this clonotype: Just one base apart from a much larger clone, this may be a read error. V is TRBV14 and J is TRBJ2-2; D gene uncertain. This CDR3 comprises 14 residues. Germline values: CDR1 SGHDN, CDR2 FVKESK. CDR3 nucleotides: TGTGTCAGCAGCCAAAGACCGGACGCCGGGGAGCTGTTTTTT. Translating gives CVSSQRPDAGELFF.

J is TRBJ2-7 and V is TRBV4-2; TRBD1 agrees at 9 bases. The CDR3 is made up of 15 amino acids. CDR1 and CDR2 (germline): LGHNA, YNFKEQ. Trimming at V came to 0 bases and at J to 5 bases, leaving 5 bases not matched to a gene. The CDR3 loop reads CASSQDGTGSDEQYF. The CDR3 DNA follows: TGTGCCAGCAGCCAAGATGGGACAGGGAGCGACGAGCAGTACTTC.

This sequence joins TRBV20-1 and TRBJ1-6; 9 bases line up with TRBD1. The CDR3 is made up of 15 amino acids. V was pared by 0 bases and J by 9 bases, with 6 bases of the junction left unmatched. Germline loops: CDR1 DFQATT, CDR2 SNEGSKA (reference sequence). The CDR3 coding sequence is TGCAGTGCTAGAGAGGTCGACAGGGGGGGTTCACCCCTCCACTTT. Its translation: CSAREVDRGGSPLHF.

This clonotype was picked up a small number of times. The rearrangement links TRBV6-6 to TRBJ1-4; D ambiguous. V was clipped by 5 bases and J by 0 bases, with 13 bases between them. From germline, CDR1 is MNHNY and CDR2 SVGAGI (reference sequence). The CDR3 runs to 16 residues. Here the CDR3 reads CASSQSLVPTNEKLFF. CDR3 DNA sequence: TGTGCCAGCAGTCAATCGCTGGTCCCAACTAATGAAAAACTGTTTTTT.

On this clonotype: A clone one base away is much larger, so this may be a read error. This chain links TRBV7-3 with TRBJ2-6; D might be TRBD1 (5 bases). Germline CDR1 is SGHTA and CDR2 is FQGTGA. This CDR3 has 13 residues. Written as DNA, the CDR3 is TGTGCCAGCAGCCGCCCTGGGGCCAACGTCCCGACTTTC. Translation: CASSRPGANVPTF.

This clonotype has ten or more counts. J is TRBJ2-7 and V is TRBV2; D assignment may be TRBD1 or TRBD2 (5 bases each). V was pared by 6 bases and J by 2 bases, with 17 bases between. Germline V gives CDR1 SNHLY, CDR2 FYNNEI. The CDR3 spans 15 residues. The CDR3 DNA sequence: TGTGCCAGCAGAGTGTCCCGGGGCGGTACCTACGAGCAGTACTTC. It encodes CASRVSRGGTYEQYF.

The sample holds many counts of this clonotype. The chain is built from TRBV2 and TRBJ2-5, with D perhaps matching TRBD2 (5 bases). Germline V lookup: CDR1 SNHLY, CDR2 FYNNEI. The CDR3 loop spans 13 amino acids. V lost 7 bases to trimming and J lost 5 bases, with 14 bases between them. The CDR3 protein is CASNRGAGETQYF. CDR3 sequence (DNA): TGTGCCAGCAACCGGGGTGCCGGGGAGACCCAGTACTTC. Complete variable domain (other parts from reference TRBV2 and TRBJ2-5): EPEVTQTPSHQVTQMGQEVILRCVPISNHLYFYWYRQILGQKVEFLVSFYNNEISEKSEIFDDQFSVERPDGSNFTLKIRSTKLEDSAMYFCASNRGAGETQYFGPGTRLLVL.

This clonotype appeared many times. This chain links TRBV2 with TRBJ1-5, with no clear D. Germline assignment: CDR1 SNHLY and CDR2 FYNNEI. The V and J ends lost 3 bases and 3 bases respectively, with 3 bases between them. This CDR3 is built from 12 residues. The CDR3 loop is CASSDHNQPQHF. Here the CDR3 DNA reads TGTGCCAGCAGTGACCACAATCAGCCCCAGCATTTT.

A word on this clonotype: A much larger clone differs from this one at a single base, so this may be a read error. The chain uses TRBV7-8 and TRBJ1-2; 9 nucleotides line up with TRBD1. CDR3 size: 14 residues. J lost 3 bases, V lost 6 bases, and 5 bases had no gene match. The germline gives CDR1 SGHVS, CDR2 FQNEAQ. The CDR3 DNA sequence: TGTGCCAGCAGGTCTGGGACAGGGCACTATGGCTACACCTTC. Protein sequence: CASRSGTGHYGYTF.

This clonotype was seen at least ten times. This rearrangement joins TRBV9 to TRBJ1-1; TRBD1 matches at 10 bases. V shed 0 bases, J shed 6 bases, and the junction held 2 bases outside the gene matches. The CDR3 is 14 amino acids. Per germline, CDR1 SGDLS and CDR2 YYNGEE. CDR3 sequence: CASSVGDRGSEAFF. In DNA, the CDR3 is TGTGCCAGCAGCGTAGGGGACAGGGGCTCTGAAGCTTTCTTT.

This clonotype was counted at least ten times. The chain joins TRBV7-8 to TRBJ2-2; D gene unclear. Germline-derived CDR1 and CDR2 are SGHVS and FQNEAQ. V was clipped by 7 bases and J by 4 bases, with 7 bases between them. The CDR3 spans 12 residues. The CDR3 reads CASTRITGELFF. The CDR3 bases are TGTGCCAGCACCAGGATCACCGGGGAGCTGTTTTTT.

The chain employs TRBV27 and TRBJ1-1, with D unresolved. CDR3 length: 15 residues. Trimming cost V 3 bases and J 2 bases, with 13 bases left between them. Germline CDR1 and CDR2: MNHEY and SMNVEV (reference sequence). In nucleotides, the CDR3 is TGTGCCAGCAGTTTCTCCGCCTTTCATAACACTGAAGCTTTCTTT. This gives the protein CASSFSAFHNTEAFF.

This rearrangement joins TRBV6-5 to TRBJ1-5; weak D call: TRBD1 (5 bases). From germline, CDR1 is MNHEY and CDR2 SVGAGI. Trimming took off 6 bases at V and 5 bases at J, with 8 bases between the two ends. CDR3 length equals 12 residues. For the CDR3, the DNA is TGTGCCAGCAGAATAGGGGATCAGCCCCAGCATTTT. Encoded protein: CASRIGDQPQHF.

The chain employs TRBV28 and TRBJ1-6; no clear D. Germline loops: CDR1 MDHEN, CDR2 SYDVKM. This CDR3 is 15 amino acids long. With 3 bases removed from V and 7 bases from J, the gap between germline ends came to 13 bases. In nucleotides, the CDR3 is TGTGCCAGCAGTTTGAACCAAGTCGGGAATTCACCCCTCCACTTT. It translates to CASSLNQVGNSPLHF.

Turning to this clonotype: Just one base apart from a much larger clone, this may be a read error. The rearrangement links TRBV7-9 to TRBJ2-2; D is uncertain. Germline assignment: CDR1 SEHNR and CDR2 FQNEAQ (reference sequence). The CDR3 covers 14 residues. Here the CDR3 DNA reads TGTGTCAGCAGCTTAGCAGGTTTCACCGGGGAGCTGTTTTTT. Its translation: CVSSLAGFTGELFF.

Remarks on this clonotype: A much more abundant neighbour one base away suggests this may be a read error. The rearrangement uses TRBV9 and TRBJ2-5; 10 bases are shared with TRBD2. The CDR3 length is 14 residues. The ends lost 1 base at V and 5 bases at J; junction bases unmatched: 2. The germline V gene has CDR1 SGDLS and CDR2 YYNGEE. The CDR3 nucleotides are TGTGCCAGCAGCGTAAGAGCGGGGGGGGAGACCCAGTACTTC. It yields the protein CASSVRAGGETQYF. The full variable domain, its missing parts supplied by reference TRBV9 and TRBJ2-5, is DSGVTQTPKHLITATGQRVTLRCSPRSGDLSVYWYQQSLDQGLQFLIQYYNGEERAKGNILERFSAQQFPDLHSELNLSSLELGDSALYFCASSVRAGGETQYFGPGTRLLVL.

This clonotype has ten or more counts. The chain couples TRBV7-9 to TRBJ1-1; 10 bases are shared with TRBD1. The J segment lost 3 bases and the V segment lost 6 bases, leaving 10 bases of the junction unmatched. The CDR3 is 16 residues long. In germline, CDR1 is SEHNR, CDR2 FQNEAQ (reference sequence). CDR3 in DNA: TGTGCCAGCAGTCGGAGGGGGACAGGGGAAGACACTGAAGCTTTCTTT. Its translation: CASSRRGTGEDTEAFF.

The J gene is TRBJ1-4, the V gene TRBV2, with D possibly matching TRBD1 (5 bases). Germline V CDR1 and CDR2: SNHLY, FYNNEI. CDR3 size: 15 residues. V was trimmed by 4 bases and J by 8 bases, leaving 17 bases between them. The CDR3 DNA is TGTGCCAGCAGTGTAGGGGACCTAGCGCGGGAAAAACTGTTTTTT. This gives the protein CASSVGDLAREKLFF.

Notes on this clonotype: The junction shows a germline mismatch at one end, possibly a read error. The genes are TRBV10-3 and TRBJ2-5; D is perhaps TRBD1 (6 bases). The V gene's germline CDR1 is ENHRY and CDR2 SYGVKD. This CDR3 is 17 amino acids long. CDR3 in DNA: TGTGCCAGCAGTTACGAGGGATCAGGGGCAATATCGGAGGCCCAGTACTTC. This encodes CASSYEGSGAISEAQYF.